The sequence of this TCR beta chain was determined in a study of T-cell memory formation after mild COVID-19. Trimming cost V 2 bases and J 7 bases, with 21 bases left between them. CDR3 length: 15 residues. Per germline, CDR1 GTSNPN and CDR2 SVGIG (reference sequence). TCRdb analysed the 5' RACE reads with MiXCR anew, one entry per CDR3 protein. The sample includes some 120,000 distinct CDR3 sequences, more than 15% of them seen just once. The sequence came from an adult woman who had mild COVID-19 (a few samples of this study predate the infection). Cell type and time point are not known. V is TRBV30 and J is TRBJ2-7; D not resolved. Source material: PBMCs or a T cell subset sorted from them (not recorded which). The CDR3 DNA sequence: TGTGCCTGGAGTCTTCCGGACCGTTATCTGGGGGAGCAGTACTTC. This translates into CAWSLPDRYLGEQYF.